This is a list of T cell receptor beta chains from one sample in a study of shared T cell receptors in the human thymus. Produced via immunoSEQ multiplex PCR; TCRdb's table is partial and in-frame only. The data hold about 540,000 clones, with 78% observed a single time. These same data were also listed under a study on human thymus T cells.

Sequenced material: thymocytes. The source of these receptors is a boy younger than two with a congenital heart defect. CDR3s include the opening cysteine and the closing phenylalanine or tryptophan. A D gene is named only where the DNA matches it firmly. The size entry is marked missing in some rows and otherwise reads once, few, many or a size class.

>TRBD1|TRBV7-9|-|TRBJ2-7
CAIRGQGINEQYF
TGTGCCATCAGGGGACAGGGGATCAACGAGCAGTACTTC
>TRBD2|TRBV27|-|TRBJ2-1
CASNDRGLAAYNEQFF
TGTGCCAGCAACGATAGGGGACTAGCGGCCTACAATGAGCAGTTCTTC
>-|TRBV5-6|-|TRBJ2-7
CASSLVRRSDEQYF
TGTGCCAGCAGCTTGGTTCGGCGAAGCGACGAGCAGTACTTC
>TRBD2|TRBV6-5|few|TRBJ2-7
CASSNSGSHCEQYF
TGTGCCAGCAGTAACAGCGGGAGTCACTGCGAGCAGTACTTC
>TRBD1|TRBV28|-|TRBJ1-5
CASSLTGTGNRNQPQHF
TGTGCCAGCAGTTTGACCGGGACAGGGAATCGCAATCAGCCCCAGCATTTT
>TRBD2|TRBV29-1|-|TRBJ2-2
CSVVERERPGELFF
TGCAGCGTTGTGGAGCGGGAGCGGCCCGGGGAGCTGTTTTTT
>-|TRBV10-3|-|TRBJ1-1
CAIRPYREPPLNTEAFF
TGTGCCATCAGACCTTACAGGGAACCCCCCTTGAACACTGAAGCTTTCTTT
>TRBD1|TRBV6-1|-|TRBJ2-7
CASSEWGLPGQEDEQYF
TGTGCCAGCAGTGAATGGGGGCTACCGGGACAGGAGGACGAGCAGTACTTC
>-|TRBV11-3|-|TRBJ1-5
CASSLGLRGRDQPQHF
TGTGCCAGCAGCTTAGGTCTCAGGGGACGGGATCAGCCCCAGCATTTT
>-|TRBV19|-|TRBJ2-1
CASSIEAYGPSSYNEQFF
TGTGCCAGTAGTATAGAGGCTTATGGGCCCTCCTCCTACAATGAGCAGTTCTTC
>TRBD1|TRBV5-4|-|TRBJ2-5
CASSLVPTGEIQETQYF
TGTGCCAGCAGCTTGGTCCCTACAGGGGAGATCCAAGAGACCCAGTACTTC
>TRBD1|TRBV25-1|-|TRBJ1-1
CASRVGQGTEAFF
TGTGCCAGCAGGGTTGGACAGGGGACTGAAGCTTTCTTT
>-|TRBV10-2|-|TRBJ1-1
CASSEHRNTEAFF
TGCGCCAGCAGTGAACATCGGAACACTGAAGCTTTCTTT
>TRBD1|TRBV27|-|TRBJ2-7
CASRARDSAYEQYF
TGTGCCAGCAGGGCCCGGGACAGCGCCTACGAGCAGTACTTC
>TRBD2|TRBV9|-|TRBJ2-1
CASSEGITSGRARTYNEQFF
TGTGCCAGCAGCGAAGGAATTACTAGCGGGAGGGCCAGGACCTACAATGAGCAGTTCTTC
>-|TRBV30|-|TRBJ2-2
CAWSEGGLVTGELFF
TGTGCCTGGAGTGAGGGCGGGCTGGTCACCGGGGAGCTGTTTTTT
>-|TRBV12-5|-|TRBJ1-2
CASGLVGYGDTSYGYTF
TGTGCTAGTGGTTTGGTGGGTTACGGGGACACAAGCTATGGCTACACCTTC
>-|TRBV2|few|TRBJ1-2
CASRQAPMSGFYGYTF
TGTGCCAGCAGGCAAGCGCCGATGAGCGGATTTTATGGCTACACCTTC
>-|TRBV15|-|TRBJ1-1
CATSPKRPGGDTEAFF
TGTGCCACCAGCCCCAAGCGGCCCGGCGGGGACACTGAAGCTTTCTTT
>TRBD1|TRBV6-5|few|TRBJ2-7
CASSYSRDRGSEQYF
TGTGCCAGCAGTTACTCCCGGGACAGGGGATCCGAGCAGTACTTC
>TRBD2|TRBV11-2|few|TRBJ2-7
CASSLDQGPITSGTSYEQYF
TGTGCCAGCAGCTTAGATCAGGGACCGATCACTAGCGGGACCTCCTACGAGCAGTACTTC
>TRBD1|TRBV19|-|TRBJ2-7
CASSIRGSDYEQYF
TGTGCCAGTAGTATCAGGGGGTCAGACTACGAGCAGTACTTC
>-|TRBV7-2|-|TRBJ1-1
CASSLQENTEAFF
TGTGCCAGCAGCCTACAGGAGAACACTGAAGCTTTCTTT
>-|TRBV5-1|-|TRBJ2-3
CASSLGTLRDTDTQYF
TGCGCCAGCAGCTTGGGGACTCTCCGAGACACAGATACGCAGTATTTT
>-|TRBV4-1|-|TRBJ2-7
CASSQVGTLGSGEQYF
TGCGCCAGCAGCCAAGTCGGGACACTGGGTTCGGGGGAGCAGTACTTC
>-|TRBV30|-|TRBJ1-1
CAWTGDGINMNTEAFF
TGTGCCTGGACGGGGGACGGAATTAACATGAACACTGAAGCTTTCTTT
>-|TRBV30|few|TRBJ2-7
CAWSVRGGPSREYF
TGTGCCTGGAGTGTAAGGGGGGGTCCCTCTCGGGAGTACTTC
>-|TRBV12-5|-|TRBJ2-3
CASGLQVSTDTQYF
TGTGCTAGTGGCCTACAGGTTAGCACAGATACGCAGTATTTT
>-|TRBV9|-|TRBJ2-6
CASSVVGAGANVLTF
TGTGCCAGCAGCGTAGTAGGGGCTGGGGCCAACGTCCTGACTTTC
>TRBD2|TRBV7-9|-|TRBJ2-2
CASSVSGRANTGELFF
TGTGCCAGCAGCGTCAGCGGGAGGGCCAACACCGGGGAGCTGTTTTTT
>TRBD2|TRBV5-4|-|TRBJ2-7
CASSLVPSGNYEQYF
TGTGCCAGCAGCTTGGTACCTAGCGGGAACTACGAGCAGTACTTC
>-|TRBV4-2|-|TRBJ2-7
CASSPHSDPYEQYF
TGTGCCAGCAGCCCGCACTCCGATCCCTACGAGCAGTACTTC
>TRBD2|TRBV4-3|-|TRBJ2-1
CASSQVVAGSYNEQFF
TGCGCCAGCAGCCAAGTGGTAGCGGGCTCCTACAATGAGCAGTTCTTC
>-|TRBV7-9|-|TRBJ2-1
CASSSWGSGVNEQFF
TGTGCCAGCAGCTCTTGGGGTAGCGGAGTCAATGAGCAGTTCTTC
>TRBD2|TRBV5-6|once|TRBJ2-5
CASSLRTSGSSQETQYF
TGTGCCAGCAGCTTAAGGACTAGCGGGAGTTCCCAAGAGACCCAGTACTTC
>-|TRBV4-3|-|TRBJ1-1
CASSRGTINTEAFF
TGCGCCAGCAGCCGTGGGACAATCAACACTGAAGCTTTCTTT
>TRBD1|TRBV27|-|TRBJ2-5
CASSFWTGPMETQYF
TGTGCCAGCAGTTTTTGGACAGGGCCTATGGAGACCCAGTACTTC
>TRBD2|TRBV19|-|TRBJ2-1
CASSMSRTSGSPQFF
TGTGCCAGTAGTATGTCGAGAACTAGCGGGAGCCCCCAGTTCTTC
>TRBD2|TRBV4-2|-|TRBJ2-1
CASSQEGPGLAYNEQFF
TGTGCCAGCAGCCAAGAGGGACCGGGACTAGCGTACAATGAGCAGTTCTTC
>-|TRBV5-4|-|TRBJ1-2
CASSLGTSNYGYTF
TGTGCCAGCAGCTTGGGAACAAGTAACTATGGCTACACCTTC
>TRBD2|TRBV27|-|TRBJ2-1
CASSPNRTSGSGDEQFF
TGTGCCAGCAGTCCAAATCGGACTAGCGGGAGTGGGGATGAGCAGTTCTTC
>TRBD2|TRBV7-2|-|TRBJ2-7
CASSLVTSGSSYEQYF
TGTGCCAGCAGCTTAGTGACTAGCGGGAGCTCCTACGAGCAGTACTTC
>-|TRBV12-5|-|TRBJ2-6
CASGPGLPSGANVLTF
TGTGCTAGTGGCCCCGGACTGCCTTCTGGGGCCAACGTCCTGACTTTC
>-|TRBV6-5|-|TRBJ1-5
CASSRTGSQPQHF
TGTGCCAGCAGTCGAACAGGTAGCCAGCCCCAGCATTTT
>TRBD2|TRBV5-4|-|TRBJ2-7
CASSFISGSFDEQYF
TGTGCCAGCAGCTTTATCAGCGGGAGCTTCGACGAGCAGTACTTC
>TRBD1|TRBV12-5|-|TRBJ2-2
CASGLVLETGGVGTGELFF
TGTGCTAGTGGTTTGGTATTGGAGACAGGGGGCGTAGGCACCGGGGAGCTGTTTTTT
>-|TRBV5-6|-|TRBJ2-7
CASSLARGHEQYF
TGTGCCAGCAGCTTGGCCAGGGGCCACGAGCAGTACTTC
>-|TRBV15|-|TRBJ1-6
CATSRDRGLSRGSPLHF
TGTGCCACCAGCAGAGATAGGGGCCTAAGCCGAGGTTCACCCCTCCACTTT
>TRBD1|TRBV27|few|TRBJ1-2
CASSLTGGYGYTF
TGTGCCAGCAGTTTGACAGGGGGCTATGGCTACACCTTC
>-|TRBV15|-|TRBJ1-5
CATSQGVGQGENQPQHF
TGTGCCACCAGCCAAGGGGTCGGGCAGGGTGAGAATCAGCCCCAGCATTTT
>TRBD2|TRBV4-1|-|TRBJ2-3
CASSQEPGTSLSDTQYF
TGCGCCAGCAGCCAAGAACCCGGGACTAGCCTTTCAGATACGCAGTATTTT
>TRBD2|TRBV7-2|-|TRBJ2-5
CASSLAASGRGETQYF
TGTGCCAGCAGCTTAGCGGCTAGCGGGAGGGGAGAGACCCAGTACTTC
>TRBD2|TRBV30|once|TRBJ2-2
CAWSVRGTSGRSGNTGELFF
TGTGCCTGGAGCGTACGCGGGACTAGCGGGAGGTCGGGAAACACCGGGGAGCTGTTTTTT
>TRBD2|TRBV29-1|once|TRBJ2-5
CSVRGALAGVQETQYF
TGCAGCGTCCGGGGGGCACTAGCGGGAGTACAGGAGACCCAGTACTTC
>TRBD2|TRBV4-3|few|TRBJ2-1
CASSMRTSGYNEQFF
TGCGCCAGCAGCATGAGGACTAGCGGTTACAATGAGCAGTTCTTC
>TRBD2|TRBV4-1|once|TRBJ2-1
CASSPPLRAGRSNEQFF
TGCGCCAGCAGCCCTCCCTTGCGAGCGGGAAGATCCAATGAGCAGTTCTTC
>-|TRBV20-1|-|TRBJ1-2
CSAPLWGGYTF
TGCAGTGCTCCGCTATGGGGCGGCTACACCTTC
>-|TRBV7-2|-|TRBJ1-3
CASSRTRGGSGNTIYF
TGTGCCAGCAGCCGTACGAGGGGGGGCTCTGGAAACACCATATATTTT
>TRBD2|TRBV29-1|-|TRBJ2-1
CSGTGTISYNEQFF
TGCAGCGGTACCGGGACTATCTCCTACAATGAGCAGTTCTTC